One and the same sample provided the 32 T cell receptor beta chains below, sequenced in a study of T-cell reconstitution after alpha-beta-depleted transplantation in children. During its preparation, the TCRbeta library received unique molecular identifiers. TCRdb ran MiXCR on the PCR reads and lists one entry per CDR3 protein. The repertoire holds more than 400,000 distinct CDR3 sequences, with 10% to 12% as singletons. Specimen: PBMCs, mostly from graft donor cells, collected 180 days after TCRalphabeta/CD19-depleted stem cell transplant. Receptors originate from a female patient aged 2 to 10 who had a stem cell transplant for aplastic anemia, so the T cells may come from the graft donor.

This clonotype was observed a single time. J is TRBJ1-2 and V is TRBV7-2; 7 bases agree with TRBD1. This CDR3 is built from 14 residues. Germline V lookup: CDR1 SGHTA, CDR2 FQGNSA. V gave up 4 bases and J gave up 4 bases; unmatched junction bases: 6. CDR3 in amino acids: CASSSGQLSYGYTF. The CDR3 DNA follows: TGTGCCAGCAGCTCGGGACAGCTCTCCTATGGCTACACCTTC.

This clonotype was counted between two and nine times. This rearrangement joins TRBV3-1 to TRBJ2-1; 9 bases match TRBD2. The CDR3 runs to 15 residues. With V trimmed by 4 bases and J by 8 bases, 9 bases remained unmatched. CDR1 LGHDT and CDR2 YNNKEL come from the germline V gene (reference sequence). For the CDR3, the DNA is TGTGCCAGCAGCCCCGGGCTAGCGGGATCACATGAGCAGTTCTTC. As protein: CASSPGLAGSHEQFF.

This clonotype was counted only a few times. The V call is TRBV20-1, the J call TRBJ1-6; 9 bases are shared with TRBD1. Losses at the gene ends were 1 base for V and 11 bases for J; bases not matched to a gene: 3. CDR1 is DFQATT and CDR2 is SNEGSKA in the germline V gene (reference sequence). The CDR3 is 13 residues long. The CDR3 DNA sequence: TGCAGTGCTAGAGTCGGACAGGGGCCACCCCTCCACTTT. Translating it yields CSARVGQGPPLHF.

The genes are TRBV6-1 and TRBJ2-7, with D perhaps TRBD1 (6 bases). Germline V CDR1 and CDR2: MNHNS, SASEGT. The CDR3 covers 14 residues. Between the trimmed V and J ends, which lost 6 bases and 6 bases, there was a span of 18 bases. The CDR3 nucleotides are TGTGCCAGCAGGCTACAGGAGAAAGGGGGCGAGCAGTACGTC. As protein: CASRLQEKGGEQYV.

The rearrangement links TRBV6-1 to TRBJ2-3; D remains unclear. The V gene's germline CDR1 is MNHNS and CDR2 SASEGT. The V gene lost 7 bases and the J gene lost 0 bases, with 20 bases spanning the gap. The CDR3 consists of 17 residues. The CDR3 DNA follows: TGTGCCAGCACCCACCTGAGTAAGGCTGGAAGCACAGATACGCAGTATTTT. This sequence encodes CASTHLSKAGSTDTQYF.

This clonotype was observed a handful of times. The chain has TRBV28 and TRBJ1-5; maybe TRBD1 (5 bases). Deletions cut 5 bases from V and 7 bases from J, with 15 bases between. Germline V gene lookup returns CDR1 MDHEN and CDR2 SYDVKM. This CDR3 has 14 amino acids. This chain's CDR3 is CASSGTGTTQPQHF. The CDR3 DNA reads as TGTGCCAGCAGTGGAACCGGGACGACCCAGCCCCAGCATTTT.

This clonotype was picked up many times. The chain links TRBV28 to TRBJ1-4; 7 bases line up with TRBD1. The CDR3 spans 17 residues. CDR1 MDHEN and CDR2 SYDVKM come from the germline V gene. The ends lost 3 bases at V and 11 bases at J; junction bases unmatched: 18. The CDR3 loop is CASSFPRSRGPAAKLFF. The CDR3 region has the DNA TGTGCCAGCAGTTTCCCAAGGTCGAGGGGGCCAGCGGCCAAACTGTTTTTT.

There are many counts of this clonotype. The V gene is TRBV7-9, the J gene TRBJ1-1; D is perhaps TRBD1 (6 bases). The CDR3 runs to 14 residues. Looked up from germline, CDR1 is SEHNR and CDR2 is FQNEAQ (reference sequence). V was cut by 3 bases and J by 0 bases, with 8 bases left in between. The CDR3 sequence is CASSFGGMNTEAFF. The CDR3 bases are TGTGCCAGCAGCTTTGGGGGCATGAACACTGAAGCTTTCTTT.

In this sample, this clonotype turned up a few times. The V call is TRBV27, the J call TRBJ2-1, with TRBD2 matching 7 bases. CDR1 and CDR2 from the germline V gene are MNHEY and SMNVEV (reference sequence). This CDR3 has 11 residues. Unmatched junction bases numbered 3, after V lost 7 bases and J lost 9 bases. CDR3 DNA sequence: TGTGCCAGCACCGGGACTATTGAGCAGTTCTTC. Its translation: CASTGTIEQFF.

This clonotype was seen more than once but under ten times. This chain connects TRBV6-1 to TRBJ1-5; D unresolved. This CDR3 has 14 residues. Trimming took off 2 bases at V and 1 base at J, with 6 bases between the two ends. Germline V gives CDR1 MNHNS, CDR2 SASEGT. Here the CDR3 reads CASSELGSNQPQHF. Written as DNA, the CDR3 is TGTGCCAGCAGTGAATTGGGCAGCAATCAGCCCCAGCATTTT.

This clonotype was found a few times. This chain connects TRBV11-3 to TRBJ2-1, with 9 positions matching TRBD1. The V and J ends lost 2 bases and 6 bases, in that order; junction bases with no gene match: 11. CDR1 SGHNT and CDR2 YENEEA come from the germline V gene. The CDR3 covers 17 residues. CDR3 in amino acids: CASSLSGWGTGSNEQFF. CDR3 in DNA: TGTGCCAGCAGCTTATCAGGATGGGGGACAGGGTCCAATGAGCAGTTCTTC.

This chain links TRBV7-2 with TRBJ1-1; tentatively, D is TRBD1 (5 bases). Germline V gene data show CDR1 as SGHTA and CDR2 as FQGNSA. The germline V and J ends were trimmed by 3 bases and 2 bases, with 13 bases remaining between them. The CDR3 totals 15 residues. CDR3 residues: CASSFQQAGNTEAFF. The CDR3 bases are TGTGCCAGCAGCTTTCAACAGGCCGGCAACACTGAAGCTTTCTTT.

The chain uses TRBV5-1 and TRBJ2-5, with D possibly being TRBD2 (5 bases). Germline V gene lookup returns CDR1 SGHRS and CDR2 YFSETQ. The V end was cut by 4 bases, the J end by 4 bases, with 20 bases between. CDR3 length equals 16 residues. The CDR3 spells CASSRGGDPYGETQYF. CDR3 DNA sequence: TGCGCCAGCAGCCGGGGTGGAGACCCATACGGAGAGACCCAGTACTTC.

This clonotype has only a few counts. The chain carries TRBV5-1 and TRBJ1-5; D is possibly TRBD1 (6 bases). The CDR3 has 16 amino acids. The ends were cut back, 0 bases at V and 15 bases at J, with 25 bases in the middle. CDR1 is SGHRS, CDR2 YFSETQ, per germline. The CDR3 reads CASSLAPGQGKSSWHF. In DNA, the CDR3 is TGCGCCAGCAGCTTGGCCCCGGGACAAGGTAAATCCAGCTGGCATTTT.

This clonotype was observed a few times. The rearrangement uses TRBV6-5 and TRBJ2-5, with D perhaps TRBD1 or TRBD2 (5 bases each). This CDR3 spans 15 amino acids. CDR1 and CDR2 (germline): MNHEY, SVGAGI. The V end lost 0 bases, the J end lost 5 bases, and 13 bases lay between the germline ends. The chain's CDR3 is CASSYSQGSGETQYF. CDR3 nucleotide sequence: TGTGCCAGCAGTTACTCCCAGGGTTCGGGGGAGACCCAGTACTTC.

The chain uses TRBV27 and TRBJ1-6, with 7 bases identical to TRBD1. CDR1 is MNHEY, CDR2 SMNVEV, per germline (reference sequence). The V gene end was trimmed by 2 bases and the J gene end by 3 bases; junction bases not matched to a gene: 4. The CDR3 sequence is 16 residues long. The CDR3, as DNA: TGTGCCAGCAGTTTAGGGACAGAATTCTATAATTCACCCCTCCACTTT. It encodes CASSLGTEFYNSPLHF.

This chain links TRBV11-2 with TRBJ2-2; 11 bases fit TRBD2. Germline V gene sequence: CDR1 SGHAT, CDR2 FQNNGV. Trimming took 0 bases from V and 4 from J; bases not matched to a gene: 7. This CDR3 has 18 amino acids. CDR3 loop: CASSLEFRLAGGTGELFF. In nucleotides, the CDR3 is TGTGCCAGCAGCTTAGAATTTCGGCTAGCGGGAGGCACCGGGGAGCTGTTTTTT.

This clonotype has a handful of counts. The V call is TRBV7-2, the J call TRBJ1-2, with 7 nucleotides matching TRBD1. CDR1 is SGHTA and CDR2 is FQGNSA in the germline V gene. This CDR3 is 15 amino acids long. Trimming took 4 bases from V and 0 from J; bases not matched to a gene: 5. CDR3 sequence reads: CASSYHRGANYGYTF. The CDR3 DNA follows: TGTGCCAGCAGCTACCACAGGGGAGCTAACTATGGCTACACCTTC.

This chain links TRBV14 with TRBJ1-6, with TRBD1 identical over 7 bases. This CDR3 has 16 amino acids. The germline CDR1 and CDR2 sequences are SGHDN and FVKESK. V was clipped by 4 bases and J by 10 bases; unmatched bases: 13. This chain's CDR3 is CASSRLTGTVFSPLHF. Here the CDR3 DNA reads TGTGCCAGCAGCCGATTAACCGGGACAGTCTTCTCACCCCTCCACTTT.

Only a few counts were recorded for this clonotype. J is TRBJ2-5 and V is TRBV28; the D is unclear. Germline V gives CDR1 MDHEN, CDR2 SYDVKM. The CDR3 covers 12 residues. Trimming pared 6 bases from V and 5 bases from J, leaving 10 bases between. This CDR3 is CASRGPWETQYF. Written as DNA, the CDR3 is TGTGCCAGCAGAGGTCCCTGGGAGACCCAGTACTTC. Complete variable domain (other parts from reference TRBV28 and TRBJ2-5): DVKVTQSSRYLVKRTGEKVFLECVQDMDHENMFWYRQDPGLGLRLIYFSYDVKMKEKGDIPEGYSVSREKKERFSLILESASTNQTSMYLCASRGPWETQYFGPGTRLLVL.

The table lists this clonotype with a few counts. The V call is TRBV5-1, the J call TRBJ2-1; D might be TRBD1 (8 bases). Germline V lookup: CDR1 SGHRS, CDR2 YFSETQ. The CDR3 runs 14 residues. The V end lost 1 base, the J end lost 6 bases, and 11 bases lay between the germline ends. CDR3 sequence: CASSLTGGANEQFF. The CDR3, as DNA: TGCGCCAGCAGCTTGACAGGGGGGGCCAATGAGCAGTTCTTC.

The table lists this clonotype with many counts. The chain employs TRBV10-3 and TRBJ1-2; 8 nucleotides match TRBD1. V was pared by 3 bases and J by 4 bases, with 7 bases of the junction left unmatched. Germline assignment: CDR1 ENHRY and CDR2 SYGVKD. This CDR3 has 15 amino acids. DNA for the CDR3: TGTGCCATCAGTGACTCGGACAGGGTGAGCTATGGCTACACCTTC. It yields the protein CAISDSDRVSYGYTF.

This clonotype came up many times. This chain links TRBV5-1 with TRBJ2-2; 9 nucleotides agree with TRBD1. The length of the CDR3 is 15 residues. Germline V gene lookup returns CDR1 SGHRS and CDR2 YFSETQ. The trim removed 4 bases at V and 7 bases at J, leaving 8 bases unmatched. In DNA, the CDR3 is TGCGCCAGCAGCCCGGAGGGACAGGGATTCGGGGAGCTGTTTTTT. Its translation: CASSPEGQGFGELFF.

This clonotype has just a few counts. V is TRBV7-2 and J is TRBJ1-1; 7 bases align to TRBD1. V lost 5 bases and J lost 4; bases outside the gene matches: 7. From germline, CDR1 is SGHTA and CDR2 FQGNSA. The CDR3 has 14 residues. The CDR3 DNA follows: TGTGCCAGCAGCCCCGACAGGGATGGCACTGAAGCTTTCTTT. The encoded protein is CASSPDRDGTEAFF.

CDR3 loop: CASRRGYEGQVTYEQYV. The CDR3 bases are TGCGCCAGCCGTCGCGGATACGAGGGACAGGTTACCTACGAGCAGTACGTC. The J gene is TRBJ2-7, the V gene TRBV5-1; 8 nucleotides align to TRBD1. Germline V gives CDR1 SGHRS, CDR2 YFSETQ. This CDR3 region has 17 residues. The ends lost 7 bases at V and 2 bases at J; junction bases unmatched: 17.

This clonotype was recorded many times. V gene TRBV5-5 combines with J gene TRBJ2-7; D possibly uses TRBD1 or TRBD2 (5 bases each). The V end lost 2 bases, the J end lost 6 bases, and 12 bases lay between the germline ends. The CDR3 has 13 residues. The germline V gene has CDR1 SGHKS and CDR2 YYEKEE (reference sequence). The CDR3 DNA reads TGTGCCAGCAGCTTCCCCGGGACGCCCGAGCAGTACTTC. Translating it yields CASSFPGTPEQYF.

The table lists this clonotype with a few counts. The V call is TRBV4-1, the J call TRBJ2-1, with 9 bases fitting TRBD2. The V gene's germline CDR1 is MGHRA and CDR2 YSYEKL. The CDR3 length is 15 residues. The junction had 5 bases not matched to a gene; V was cut back by 8 bases and J by 0 bases. The CDR3 protein is CASRYSGSSYNEQFF. For the CDR3, the DNA is TGCGCCAGCCGGTATAGCGGGAGCTCCTACAATGAGCAGTTCTTC.

V usage is TRBV9 and J usage is TRBJ1-1; 11 bases match TRBD1. After removal of 4 bases from V and 3 bases from J, the junction contained 8 bases not matched to a gene. CDR3 length equals 16 residues. Per germline, CDR1 SGDLS and CDR2 YYNGEE. CDR3: CASSPPGQGVYTEAFF. As DNA, the CDR3 is TGTGCCAGCAGCCCACCGGGACAGGGGGTGTACACTGAAGCTTTCTTT.

This clonotype was seen at least ten times. The chain combines TRBV29-1 with TRBJ2-1, with 14 bases that match TRBD2. With 7 bases clipped from V and 9 bases from J, the junction kept 11 bases outside the gene matches. The CDR3 covers 15 residues. CDR1 and CDR2 from the germline V gene are SQVTM and ANQGSEA. The CDR3 reads CSAGGLAGDVREQFF. CDR3 nucleotides: TGCAGCGCCGGGGGACTAGCGGGAGATGTTCGTGAGCAGTTCTTC.

This clonotype was picked up a small number of times. The chain couples TRBV7-2 to TRBJ2-2; TRBD2 aligns across 8 bases. CDR3 length equals 17 residues. Germline trimming cut 3 bases from V and 3 bases from J; bases unmatched to any gene: 9. Germline V lookup: CDR1 SGHTA, CDR2 FQGNSA. DNA for the CDR3: TGTGCCAGCAGCTTTCGGGGCGGGAGGCTCGACACCGGGGAGCTGTTTTTT. Protein sequence: CASSFRGGRLDTGELFF.

This clonotype showed up just once. CDR3 protein: CSATGLAKSTDTQYF. As DNA, the CDR3 is TGCAGTGCTACGGGACTAGCGAAGAGCACAGATACGCAGTATTTT. This rearrangement joins TRBV20-1 to TRBJ2-3, with TRBD2 matching over 10 bases. Germline CDR1 DFQATT, CDR2 SNEGSKA (reference sequence). The CDR3 consists of 15 residues. Trimming took 4 bases from V and 0 from J; bases not matched to a gene: 4.

V usage is TRBV12-3 or TRBV12-4 and J usage is TRBJ2-3; no definite D call. Between the trimmed V and J ends, which lost 3 bases and 5 bases, there was a span of 12 bases. CDR3 length: 14 amino acids. The CDR3 region is CASSLWTLRDTQYF. As DNA, the CDR3 is TGTGCCAGCAGTTTGTGGACCCTCCGAGATACGCAGTATTTT.